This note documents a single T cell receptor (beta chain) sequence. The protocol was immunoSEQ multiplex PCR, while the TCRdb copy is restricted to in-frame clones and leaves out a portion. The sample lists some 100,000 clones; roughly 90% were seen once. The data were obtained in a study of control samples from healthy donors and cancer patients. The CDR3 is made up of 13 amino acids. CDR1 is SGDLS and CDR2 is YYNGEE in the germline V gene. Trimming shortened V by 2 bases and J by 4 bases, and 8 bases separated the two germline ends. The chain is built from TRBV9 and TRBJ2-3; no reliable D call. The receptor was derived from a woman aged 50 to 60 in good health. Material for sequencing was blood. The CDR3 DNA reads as TGTGCCAGCAGCGTTGCGAATCCAGATACGCAGTATTTT. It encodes CASSVANPDTQYF. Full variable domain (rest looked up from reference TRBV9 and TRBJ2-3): DSGVTQTPKHLITATGQRVTLRCSPRSGDLSVYWYQQSLDQGLQFLIQYYNGEERAKGNILERFSAQQFPDLHSELNLSSLELGDSALYFCASSVANPDTQYFGPGTRLTVL.